The rows below give T cell receptor beta chains drawn from one sample of a study of blood T cell repertoires in COVID-19. Some clones are missing from TCRdb's copy, which holds only in-frame ones; the method was immunoSEQ multiplex PCR. This sample has fewer than 500,000 clones, with 85% to 90% found just once. Sequencing input: peripheral blood. All receptors come from a man between 18 and 35 years old with COVID-19, enrolled during active disease. Both conserved end residues are part of each CDR3. Only part of the rows carry a size: once, few, many, or a class if the clone is expanded.

NA,TRBV19,TRBJ1-2,CATSPGGYGYTF
NA,TRBV19,TRBJ2-4,CASSGIREVTAKNIQYF
NA,TRBV12-3/TRBV12-4,TRBJ1-1,CASVGDRGKAFF
NA,TRBV19,TRBJ2-3,CASSPSGTDTQYF
NA,TRBV15,TRBJ1-5,CATSRGQFSQPQHF
NA,TRBV19,TRBJ2-3,CASSPGRGSTDTQYF
NA,TRBV12-5,TRBJ2-7,CASGLPYGGEQYF
NA,TRBV6-5,TRBJ2-7,CASSYIRGQISLYF
NA,TRBV7-9,TRBJ1-1,CASSSQGANTEAFF
NA,TRBV19,TRBJ1-2,CASRKMDRGDYGYTF
NA,TRBV6-5,TRBJ1-2,CASRRTGQGHGYTF
few,TRBV3-1/TRBV3-2,TRBJ1-1,CASSQKGSGGTEAFF
NA,TRBV3-1/TRBV3-2,TRBJ1-1,CASSQFTGVNTEAFF
NA,TRBV13,TRBJ2-2,CASSLDSGHQNTAIGELFF
NA,TRBV5-4,TRBJ1-2,CASSHPSDSGQGALGYTF
NA,TRBV5-1,TRBJ2-2,CASSLRQGLAGGNTGELFF
NA,TRBV15,TRBJ1-3,CATSRSTGPSGNTIYF
once,TRBV10-2,TRBJ2-7,CASSRGGLLYEQYF
NA,TRBV7-9,TRBJ2-2,CASSPGARNTGELFF
NA,TRBV25-1,TRBJ2-3,CASSTPNSSTDTQYF
NA,TRBV5-1,TRBJ2-7,CASSLATGGNEQYF
few,TRBV30,TRBJ1-2,CAWSVRRENYGYTF
NA,TRBV12-5,TRBJ2-7,CASGLVRAVGGISYEQYF
NA,TRBV30,TRBJ2-3,CAWSAASGTDTQYF
NA,TRBV5-1,TRBJ1-2,CASSLGPQGSPTLAYGYTF
NA,TRBV5-3,TRBJ1-4,CARSSLRSYYSKLFF
once,TRBV30,TRBJ1-2,CAWSVGTGGGGGYTF
few,TRBV11-3,TRBJ2-7,CASIPAYAYEQYF
NA,TRBV12-5,TRBJ2-7,CASGPGTSGGEQYF
NA,TRBV19,TRBJ2-7,CASSQTGTYEQYF
NA,TRBV10-3,TRBJ1-1,CAISEGRGTEAFF
NA,TRBV30,TRBJ1-2,CAWSQQGDGGYTF
NA,TRBV6-5,TRBJ1-1,CASSWDRANTEAFF
few,TRBV6-5,TRBJ1-1,CASRGDARDTEAFF
NA,TRBV7-9,TRBJ2-7,CASSLASGGFEQYF
NA,TRBV12-3/TRBV12-4,TRBJ2-1,CASSLAGEEQFF
NA,TRBV5-1,TRBJ2-7,CASTQREGTSYEQYF
NA,TRBV5-1,TRBJ2-3,CASSLTSGRTTDTQYF
NA,TRBV18,TRBJ1-2,CASSPGTPLQGYTF
NA,TRBV12-3/TRBV12-4,TRBJ2-3,CASQAGYTQYF
once,TRBV3-1/TRBV3-2,TRBJ2-1,CASSQANQDEQFF
NA,TRBV19,TRBJ2-3,CASSTLPTRPTDTQYF
few,TRBV12-5,TRBJ1-4,CASGLRTENNEKLFF
NA,TRBV19,TRBJ2-5,CASSIGQGQYF
NA,TRBV18,TRBJ2-5,CASSPRGAGGLETQYF
NA,TRBV6-5,TRBJ1-5,CASSSDRGRNQPQHF
NA,TRBV25-1,TRBJ1-1,CASSDGQYDTEAFF
NA,TRBV7-2,TRBJ1-2,CASSWKPGQGEGGYTF
NA,TRBV6-5,TRBJ1-2,CASSSDRNYGYTF
NA,TRBV12-3/TRBV12-4,TRBJ2-7,CASSLRERYEQYF